A selection of T cell receptor beta chains follows, all from one sample in a study of blood T cell repertoires in COVID-19. Here immunoSEQ multiplex PCR was the method, and the copy in TCRdb shows in-frame clones only, minus some. The sample includes some 65,000 clones, roughly 90% of them seen just once. Sequencing was done on a sample of peripheral blood. These receptors all stem from a man aged 55 to 69 with acute or convalescent COVID-19. The CDR3 runs from the conserved cysteine through the conserved F or W. A D gene is named only where the DNA matches it firmly. The size field is filled for only some rows; it gives once, few, many or a size class.

. TRBJ2-2 TRBV3-1/TRBV3-2 . CASTRTASTGELFF TGTGCCAGCACCCGGACAGCTTCCACCGGGGAGCTGTTTTTT
TRBD2 TRBJ2-5 TRBV18 . CASSPGLQETQYF TGTGCCAGCTCACCGGGACTACAAGAGACCCAGTACTTC
. TRBJ2-1 TRBV11-2 . CASSWDTPNNEQFF TGTGCCAGCAGCTGGGACACACCTAACAATGAGCAGTTCTTC
. TRBJ1-4 TRBV21-1 . CASSKSGTGGTNEKLFF TGTGCCAGCAGCAAGTCGGGGACAGGGGGAACTAATGAAAAACTGTTTTTT
. TRBJ1-1 TRBV3-1/TRBV3-2 . CASSQGFGAEAFF TGTGCCAGCAGCCAAGGTTTCGGAGCTGAAGCTTTCTTT
. TRBJ1-2 TRBV6-5 . CASSPHANYGYTF TGTGCCAGCAGTCCACACGCTAACTATGGCTACACCTTC
TRBD1 TRBJ1-1 TRBV28 . CASRQDRAPSSNEAFF TGTGCCAGCAGACAGGACAGGGCCCCGTCAAGCAATGAAGCTTTCTTT
TRBD1 TRBJ1-2 TRBV20-1 . CSARTGRGYTF TGCAGTGCAAGGACAGGGCGTGGCTACACCTTC
TRBD1 TRBJ2-1 TRBV5-1 . CASSRITGTGTYNEQFF TGCGCCAGCAGCCGCATAACCGGGACAGGGACCTACAATGAGCAGTTCTTC
. TRBJ1-6 TRBV7-9 once CASSLQAGHSPLHF TGTGCCAGCAGCTTACAGGCAGGGCATTCACCCCTCCACTTT
TRBD1 TRBJ2-2 TRBV6-5 once CASSFPRDRNTGELFF TGTGCCAGCAGTTTTCCCCGGGACAGGAACACCGGGGAGCTGTTTTTT
. TRBJ1-2 TRBV12-5 . CASGLVGDYGYTF TGTGCTAGTGGTTTGGTCGGGGACTATGGCTACACCTTC
TRBD1 TRBJ2-2 TRBV11-3 . CASSRQGFTGELFF TGTGCCAGCAGCAGACAGGGGTTCACCGGGGAGCTGTTTTTT
. TRBJ1-1 TRBV12-3/TRBV12-4 . CASSLFNTEAFF TGTGCCAGCAGTCTATTTAACACTGAAGCTTTCTTT
. TRBJ1-2 TRBV5-4 . CASSFGGAGANYGYTF TGTGCCAGCAGCTTTGGAGGCGCGGGTGCTAACTATGGCTACACCTTC
TRBD1 TRBJ2-3 TRBV3-1/TRBV3-2 . CASSHHRDRGADTQYF TGTGCCAGCAGCCACCACCGGGACAGGGGTGCAGATACGCAGTATTTT
. TRBJ1-1 TRBV7-9 . CASSLRMEAFF TGTGCCAGCAGCTTGAGGATGGAAGCTTTCTTT
. TRBJ1-2 TRBV5-4 . CASSLAGFGRGPANYGYTF TGTGCCAGCAGCTTGGCCGGGTTCGGCAGGGGACCTGCTAACTATGGCTACACCTTC